This TCR beta chain was identified in a study of CD39 and CD103 CD8 tumor-infiltrating T cells listed by TCRdb under 2018. For context, the study as a whole: Repertoire comparisons were shown for an HPV-positive HNSCC, an HPV-negative HNSCC, an ovarian cancer and a melanoma patient. Deep sequencing of TCRbeta CDR3 was used to compare the repertoires of CD8 TIL subsets, defined by CD103 and CD39, against those of peripheral memory CD8 T cells. The investigation overall reported the following: DP TIL clonotypes were rarely detected in blood or uninvolved lymph node, whereas DN TIL clonotypes were found to largely overlap with peripheral memory CD8 repertoires. Compared with DN and SP CD8 TILs and with blood memory CD8 T cells, DP CD8 TILs appeared more oligoclonal, with the top 30 clonotypes covering about 50-90%.

At the time samples were collected, the patients were not on therapy, although their prior treatments varied from chemotherapy, radiotherapy, surgery and immunotherapy to none at all. Thawed cells were enriched for T lymphocytes with a negative-selection kit, adding EpCAM beads for tumor-infiltrating lymphocytes. Memory CD8 T cells were sorted using a CD8+CD4-CD45RA- gate, without regard to whether the cells expressed CCR7. Before analysis, peripheral blood mononuclear cells were isolated on a Ficoll-Paque PLUS gradient and cryopreserved. Populations were sorted on a FACSAria II to more than 97% purity, and the cell pellets were frozen for TCR sequencing without being cultured. For CDR1 and CDR2, the germline V gene lists MRHNA and SNTAGT. From the cysteine through the phenylalanine, the CDR3 covers 14 amino acids. Only the CDR3 DNA is retained, 42 bases long and in frame from the first base. The V end loses 0 bases and the J end loses 0 bases, and a stretch of 3 bases separates them.

In its sample, this clone was seen a few times. Its antigen remains unidentified. Per-nucleotide qualities are absent, and no much larger clonotype sits a single base away. For each subset, genomic DNA was extracted from approximately 10,000 to 100,000 sorted cells using the DNeasy Blood and Tissue Kit. The immunoSEQ service sequenced and mapped the TCRbeta V-J or V-D-J regions, with each sample reaching coverage above 9.5x. Regarding the original processing steps: Analysis was limited to productive rearrangements exported from the immunoSEQ Analyzer platform, and clonality was evaluated on the 500 most abundant clones. The Morisita-Horn similarity index and the Jaccard index were used to quantify repertoire overlap between populations. Morisita-Horn similarity between CD8 T-cell subset TCR repertoires was measured in six or seven cancer patients. Imported from immuneACCESS, the table was reduced by TCRdb to in-frame sequences with V and J called. These copies leave out some clones; in studies compared against another copy, an unresolved V gene accounts for under half, and the cause of the remainder is not known. That table gives V, J and clone size, and the DNA gave D and trimming. This sample gives 15,000 or so clones in total; about 90% of them show up just once. More than 3.5% of the sample is taken by the ten largest.

The chain is assembled from TRBV6-4 and TRBJ2-1; no D segment can be confidently identified. The clonotype comes from a human donor with head and neck squamous cell carcinoma. Sequencing was done on a sample of CD8+ T cells sorted from blood. The cell subset or site label corresponds to: total memory CD8 T cells (CD45RA-CCR7+/-) from blood or uninvolved lymph node. The sequenced DNA: TGTGCCAGCAGTGACTCGGACTCCTACAATGAGCAGTTCTTC. This translates into CASSDSDSYNEQFF.